The following is a T cell receptor beta chain sequence with its context. What it binds is not known. The method was immunoSEQ multiplex PCR; TCRdb's version includes in-frame clones alone and lacks a portion of them. The sample gives fewer than 200,000 clones, roughly nine tenths of which show up once; approximately 1.6% is in the top ten. The V end was cut by 5 bases, the J end by 5 bases, with 7 bases between. This CDR3 spans 11 amino acids. The germline CDR1 and CDR2 sequences are LNHDA and SQIVND (reference sequence). The sample is drawn from a study of T cell responses to AZD1222 COVID-19 vaccine. Study details: Analysis merged second doses at about 4 or about 12 weeks. General study points: Clonal diversity may have been underestimated in mostly white British donors.

The source material was peripheral blood, sampled on day 0 of AZD1222 vaccination. V is TRBV19 and J is TRBJ2-7; D uncertain. This receptor was taken from an adult in good health. The CDR3 DNA follows: TGTGCCAGTAGTCGTTCTGACGAGCAGTACTTC. Its protein product is CASSRSDEQYF.